The source of this T cell receptor (beta chain) is a study of blood T cell repertoires in COVID-19. Overall study context: Acute and convalescent COVID-19 specimens originated in the United States, Italy and Spain. T cells, B-cell-depleted T cells, or PBMCs provided the cDNA or gDNA that served as material.

Per the original data handling: Estimated nucleated cell counts came from reference gene primer amplification. Profiling relied on immunoSEQ multiplex PCR, and the TCRdb table lists in-frame clones only, not all of them. That table furnishes V, J and clone size, whereas the DNA furnished D and trimming. The sample has 190,000 or so clones, roughly 84% seen once. The germline V gene has CDR1 KGHSH and CDR2 LQKENI. Trimming pared 8 bases from V and 4 bases from J, leaving 18 bases between. The CDR3 totals 15 residues. The sequencing sample was made of peripheral blood. This sequence originates from a woman aged 80 or over with acute or convalescent COVID-19. The V gene is TRBV18, the J gene TRBJ1-5; no definite D call. In nucleotides, the CDR3 is TGTGCCAGCACCTCAGGCGTGGTGGGTAATCAGCCCCAGCATTTT. This codes for CASTSGVVGNQPQHF.